This is a list of T cell receptor beta chains from one sample in a study of identical twins. TCRdb used MiXCR to reprocess the 5' RACE reads, holding one entry per CDR3 protein. The sample shows about 200,000 distinct CDR3 sequences, 15% to 20% of them seen only once. The same data also contributed to another study, on T cells expressing NK-cell markers.

The sample was CD8+ T cells sorted from blood. All receptors come from a woman aged 18-29 years in good health. The CDR3 runs from the conserved cysteine through the conserved F or W. Fields, in order: clone size, J gene, V gene, CDR3 protein. A clone size is listed for some rows: how often the clone was seen (once, few, many), or a class if it is expanded.

size: NA
J: TRBJ2-2
V: TRBV15
CDR3: CATSIMDSNTGELFF

size: NA
J: TRBJ2-1
V: TRBV12-3/TRBV12-4
CDR3: CASSLLGQGNNEQFF

size: NA
J: TRBJ2-5
V: TRBV15
CDR3: CATSRGQETQYF

size: NA
J: TRBJ2-7
V: TRBV5-6
CDR3: CASSDLSGPDPLEQYF

size: few
J: TRBJ2-7
V: TRBV5-5
CDR3: CASSRGGAISSYEQYF

size: NA
J: TRBJ1-1
V: TRBV7-8
CDR3: CASSLVGGQAEAFF

size: many
J: TRBJ2-7
V: TRBV12-3/TRBV12-4
CDR3: CASSPGTIGYEQYF

size: NA
J: TRBJ2-7
V: TRBV29-1
CDR3: CSVVARTREQYF

size: few
J: TRBJ2-3
V: TRBV9
CDR3: CASSEAGGSSTDTQYF

size: few
J: TRBJ1-2
V: TRBV3-1
CDR3: CASSQVYPPYGYTF

size: NA
J: TRBJ2-7
V: TRBV9
CDR3: CASSPPGTSYEQYF

size: few
J: TRBJ1-1
V: TRBV5-5
CDR3: CASSFRGNYMNTEAFF

size: NA
J: TRBJ2-7
V: TRBV2
CDR3: CASIGRTTVSEQYF

size: few
J: TRBJ2-1
V: TRBV4-3
CDR3: CASSLRGPGEQFF

size: NA
J: TRBJ2-7
V: TRBV11-2
CDR3: CASSLYGILDEQYF

size: NA
J: TRBJ2-3
V: TRBV5-1
CDR3: CASAPTKKSEDTQYF

size: few
J: TRBJ1-4
V: TRBV5-1
CDR3: CASSLAQGQGEKLFF

size: NA
J: TRBJ2-7
V: TRBV29-1
CDR3: CSVENTGQGYEQYF

size: NA
J: TRBJ2-3
V: TRBV7-2
CDR3: CASSFALFTRDRETDTQYF

size: NA
J: TRBJ2-2
V: TRBV12-5
CDR3: CASGFPRANTGELFF

size: NA
J: TRBJ2-5
V: TRBV10-3
CDR3: CAISELGGNQETQYF

size: many
J: TRBJ2-1
V: TRBV20-1
CDR3: CSARDGGANEQFF

size: few
J: TRBJ2-3
V: TRBV9
CDR3: CASSAGTSAGSTDTQYF

size: many
J: TRBJ2-1
V: TRBV12-3/TRBV12-4
CDR3: CASSPQGNEQFF

size: few
J: TRBJ2-1
V: TRBV7-9
CDR3: CASSFPGLGDEQFF

size: few
J: TRBJ2-7
V: TRBV12-3/TRBV12-4
CDR3: CASSQRWYYEQYF

size: few
J: TRBJ2-5
V: TRBV14
CDR3: CASSPRTASRTQYF

size: NA
J: TRBJ2-1
V: TRBV5-6
CDR3: CASNSGGMNEQFF

size: NA
J: TRBJ1-1
V: TRBV30
CDR3: CAWTILGGTEAFF

size: few
J: TRBJ2-1
V: TRBV6-2/TRBV6-3
CDR3: CASSLPGGVYNEQFF

size: few
J: TRBJ2-3
V: TRBV20-1
CDR3: CSARGVGGLPPDTQYF

size: NA
J: TRBJ2-7
V: TRBV7-9
CDR3: CASSAKEGAYYEQYF

size: NA
J: TRBJ2-7
V: TRBV9
CDR3: CASSPRKSRAGGEQYF

size: few
J: TRBJ2-1
V: TRBV2
CDR3: CASSFSSERGNEQFF

size: few
J: TRBJ2-5
V: TRBV20-1
CDR3: CSARDETSGTQETQYF

size: NA
J: TRBJ2-1
V: TRBV27
CDR3: CASSLLLAYAYNEQFF

size: few
J: TRBJ1-1
V: TRBV4-1
CDR3: CASSRAGRGNTEAFF

size: NA
J: TRBJ2-1
V: TRBV7-9
CDR3: CASIRLASEDEQFF

size: many
J: TRBJ2-4
V: TRBV5-1
CDR3: CASSPLFDRGLNIQYF

size: few
J: TRBJ2-3
V: TRBV25-1
CDR3: CASSEIAGLTDTQYF

size: few
J: TRBJ2-3
V: TRBV3-1
CDR3: CASSQYTSGPAGTQYF

size: few
J: TRBJ2-3
V: TRBV7-9
CDR3: CASSLTADTQYF

size: few
J: TRBJ2-5
V: TRBV12-3/TRBV12-4
CDR3: CASSEGPETQYF

size: NA
J: TRBJ2-7
V: TRBV2
CDR3: CAKAERDSRGEQYF

size: NA
J: TRBJ2-1
V: TRBV2
CDR3: CASRGFDDEQFF

size: NA
J: TRBJ2-1
V: TRBV11-1
CDR3: CASSLGATPGTSGIEQFF

size: NA
J: TRBJ2-7
V: TRBV7-2
CDR3: CASSWSPTLFYEQYF

size: NA
J: TRBJ2-3
V: TRBV7-7
CDR3: CASRTYETSRFTDTQYF

size: NA
J: TRBJ1-6
V: TRBV18
CDR3: CASSYNSPLHF

size: few
J: TRBJ2-1
V: TRBV12-5
CDR3: CASGLVKGVQGYNEQFF

size: NA
J: TRBJ1-1
V: TRBV27
CDR3: CASGGGVAKTEAFF

size: few
J: TRBJ2-3
V: TRBV6-1
CDR3: CASSDLGPRTDTQYF

size: NA
J: TRBJ2-7
V: TRBV27
CDR3: CASSLSGRSFSYEQYF

size: NA
J: TRBJ2-2
V: TRBV2
CDR3: CALGERGNTGELFF

size: few
J: TRBJ2-2
V: TRBV28
CDR3: CASSFSPEVTIRELFF